This T cell receptor beta chain originates from a study of graft-versus-host responses after intestinal transplantation. The study's findings and limits: GvH clone levels peaked in circulation, and this peak was associated with early post-transplant HvG declines.

Points on this clone: The antigen is not known.

The table came from immunoSEQ multiplex PCR; TCRdb's copy has only in-frame clones and leaves some out. The table records some 87,000 clones, over 85% of them present only once. The germline gives CDR1 SGHRS, CDR2 YFSETQ. The junction had 7 bases not matched to a gene; V was cut back by 4 bases and J by 6 bases. The CDR3 is 15 amino acids. The sequenced sample was unstimulated CD4+ T cells sorted from spleen or lymph node cells, obtained before intestinal transplant. The receptor's source is a human donor who received an intestinal transplant. This sequence joins TRBV5-1 and TRBJ1-4; 9 bases line up with TRBD1. The CDR3 DNA sequence: TGCGCCAGCAGCATCCAGACAGGGGGAGATGAAAAACTGTTTTTT. The encoded protein is CASSIQTGGDEKLFF.